A selection of T cell receptor beta chains follows, all from one sample in a study of shared clonotypes between healthy human individuals. Some clones are missing from TCRdb's copy, which holds only in-frame ones; the method was immunoSEQ multiplex PCR. The sample lists approximately 500,000 clones; 60% to 80% were seen once. The sequencing sample was made of PBMCs. These receptors were obtained from a woman aged 40 to 50 in good health. Some clones in this sample may be carry-over from other donors' samples. The CDR3 runs from the conserved cysteine through the conserved F or W. Each record gives: V gene, J gene, D gene, CDR3 protein. The D gene is left open where the match is weak.

>TRBV4-2|TRBJ2-1|TRBD2
CASSPQGVAGGRVEQFF
>TRBV6-1|TRBJ2-5|TRBD1
CASSEEDRETQYF
>TRBV10-2|TRBJ2-7|-
CASSEPRKSYEQYF
>TRBV11-2|TRBJ2-5|TRBD2
CASSFIAGGLGGTQYF
>TRBV2|TRBJ2-3|-
CASKPGTGTDTQYF
>TRBV5-6|TRBJ2-7|TRBD1
CASSRTGVYEQYF
>TRBV7-9|TRBJ2-7|-
CASSLGGGEQYF
>TRBV19|TRBJ2-1|TRBD2
CASRRTGTSGRTSSYNEQFF
>TRBV5-1|TRBJ2-5|TRBD2
CASSFGAGGHYQETQYF
>TRBV7-8|TRBJ2-1|TRBD1
CASSARGTGNNEQFF
>TRBV5-5|TRBJ2-7|-
CASSLGQGPYEQYF
>TRBV6-4|TRBJ1-1|TRBD1
CASSVQTGGITEAFF
>TRBV2|TRBJ2-2|-
CASSETSTLNTGELFF
>TRBV28|TRBJ1-2|-
CASSPLGDGYTF
>TRBV5-6|TRBJ1-2|-
CASSPGGPRGYGYTF
>TRBV7-9|TRBJ2-5|TRBD2
CASSSPSGLAGGVETQYF
>TRBV5-4|-|-
CASSSRTAHTYEQYF
>TRBV5-1|TRBJ2-2|TRBD2
CASSLGRREDGGELFF
>TRBV7-2|TRBJ2-5|TRBD1
CASSRSPGQRLETQYF
>TRBV4-1|TRBJ2-1|TRBD2
CASSQGAGTSVINEQFF
>TRBV18|TRBJ2-1|TRBD2
CASSPPASGDEQFF
>TRBV28|TRBJ2-7|-
CASSPQPGLGYEQYF
>TRBV5-1|TRBJ2-1|TRBD2
CASSRRLAGSYNEQFF
>TRBV7-9|-|-
CASSLAWGAPYEQYF
>TRBV5-4|TRBJ1-1|-
CASSFSGRGNTEAFF
>TRBV7-2|TRBJ1-2|-
CASSYGQYGYTF
>TRBV7-3|TRBJ1-1|TRBD1
CASSPTGGPTEAFF
>TRBV19|TRBJ2-1|-
CASSIDQIGVADYNEQFF
>TRBV11-2|TRBJ1-2|-
CASSLEGDGYTF
>TRBV7-9|TRBJ2-7|-
CASSRTDGLQTLIF
>TRBV5-1|TRBJ1-1|-
CASSFDGGNTEAFF
>TRBV23-1|TRBJ2-7|-
CASSPNPRRSNEQYF
>TRBV4-3|TRBJ2-7|-
CASSQEVGSGYTLYEQYF
>TRBV11-1|TRBJ2-7|-
CASSYLASGEQYF
>TRBV27|TRBJ2-7|TRBD2
CASSDGTSKDEQYF
>TRBV6-1|TRBJ2-7|TRBD1
CASSEGQGSLYEQYF
>TRBV19|TRBJ1-2|-
CASSIGDSAWSHGYTF
>TRBV18|TRBJ2-7|TRBD1
CASSPRGGPPYEQYF
>TRBV4-1|TRBJ2-1|TRBD2
CASSPTRGTSGRSSSYNEQFF
>TRBV5-1|TRBJ2-3|-
CASSELSDTQYF
>TRBV5-1|TRBJ2-1|TRBD2
CASSFFSGSSNGQFF
>TRBV7-3|TRBJ1-2|-
CASSPGGKNGYTF
>TRBV28|TRBJ2-7|TRBD1
CASSRPGQGAHEQYF
>TRBV28|TRBJ2-7|TRBD2
CASGSGTKYEQYF
>TRBV7-2|TRBJ2-7|-
CASSPRDTNYEQYF
>TRBV11-2|TRBJ1-1|-
CASSLVAAEAFF
>TRBV9|TRBJ2-5|TRBD2
CASSLGGGYQETQYF
>TRBV11-2|TRBJ2-1|TRBD2
CASSPPGAGGNSYNEQFF
>TRBV11-2|TRBJ1-6|-
CASSFTYGSYNSPLHF
>TRBV7-9|TRBJ1-3|TRBD1
CASSPGGDSGNTIYF
>TRBV11-2|TRBJ2-5|-
CASSLRAGGTQYF
>TRBV6-1|TRBJ1-1|-
CASSTPRGGTEAFF
>TRBV6-6|TRBJ1-5|-
CASSRTERKAQHF
>TRBV19|TRBJ2-2|TRBD1
CASIQTGDTGELFF